This entry lists 22 T cell receptor beta chains sequenced from one sample in a study of cytomegalovirus exposure and HLA in healthy donors (dated by TCRdb to 2017 to 2019). Library prep was done by the immunoSEQ multiplex PCR assay. The multiplex PCR relied on a mix of 60 forward primers for TCR Vbeta segments and 13 reverse primers for TCR Jbeta segments. The table comes from immuneACCESS by way of TCRdb, which keeps in-frame sequences with V and J called. Part of the clones is missing from these tables; in studies checked, under half for an unresolved V gene and the rest for unknown reasons. In all, the sample holds some 140,000 clones, and approximately 79% of those were seen once. Of the sample, approximately 7% falls within the top ten clones. Input material: PBMCs. These receptors all stem from a middle-aged man in good health and CMV-seropositive.

The CDR3 region has the DNA TGTGCCAGCAGCAACCGGGTAGCGGGAGTTGCAGATACGCAGTATTTT. It encodes CASSNRVAGVADTQYF. This chain links TRBV5-4 with TRBJ2-3; 9 nucleotides match TRBD2. The CDR3 spans 16 residues. V shed 4 bases, J shed 4 bases, and the junction held 10 bases outside the gene matches. Per germline, CDR1 SGHNT and CDR2 YYREEE (reference sequence).

This clone was counted between two and nine times. The chain has TRBV10-2 and TRBJ2-3; 10 bases are shared with TRBD1. CDR1 and CDR2 from the germline V gene are WSHSY and SAAADI. V dropped 4 bases and J dropped 4; count of bases not matched to a gene: 5. There are 15 residues in the CDR3. The chain's CDR3 is CASSGRDRGADTQYF. The CDR3 bases are TGCGCCAGCAGTGGTCGGGACAGGGGAGCAGATACGCAGTATTTT.

The rearrangement uses TRBV15 and TRBJ1-1, with D possibly matching TRBD1 (6 bases). Germline values: CDR1 LNHNV, CDR2 YYDKDF (reference sequence). V lost 1 base and J lost 4, with 10 bases in between. The CDR3 sequence is 14 residues long. The CDR3 spells CATSRGGPLTEAFF. The CDR3 DNA sequence: TGTGCCACCAGCAGAGGGGGGCCTCTCACTGAAGCTTTCTTT.

The chain combines TRBV7-2 with TRBJ1-1; D ambiguous. This CDR3 comprises 14 residues. V lost 0 bases and J 8 bases, leaving 13 bases between the germline ends. Germline V gene data show CDR1 as SGHTA and CDR2 as FQGNSA. CDR3 amino acids: CASSLAWSGSEAFF. Written as DNA, the CDR3 is TGTGCCAGCAGCTTAGCGTGGTCGGGATCCGAAGCTTTCTTT.

The chain combines TRBV10-1 with TRBJ2-7; 12 positions agree with TRBD2. Looked up from germline, CDR1 is WNHNN and CDR2 is SYGVQD (reference sequence). CDR3 length: 15 residues. V was clipped by 1 base and J by 6 bases; unmatched bases: 4. The CDR3 DNA sequence: TGCGCCAGCAGTGAGTTTCCTAGCGGGAGGGCCGAGCAGTACTTC. Amino acids: CASSEFPSGRAEQYF.

The chain carries TRBV6-1 and TRBJ2-3; TRBD1 matches 12 bases. CDR1 MNHNS and CDR2 SASEGT come from the germline V gene. There are 14 residues in the CDR3. Germline trimming cut 8 bases from V and 3 bases from J; bases unmatched to any gene: 3. CDR3 sequence: CASGDRGQTDTQYF. CDR3 DNA: TGTGCCAGCGGGGACAGGGGGCAGACAGATACGCAGTATTTT.

The V and J genes are TRBV4-1 and TRBJ2-3; 9 bases line up with TRBD2. Trimming cost V 4 bases and J 4 bases; bases outside gene matches: 6. The CDR3 extends over 15 amino acids. Germline V lookup: CDR1 MGHRA, CDR2 YSYEKL. The CDR3 sequence is CASSLLAGAPDTQYF. The CDR3 region has the DNA TGCGCCAGCAGCCTTTTAGCGGGAGCCCCAGATACGCAGTATTTT.

The table lists this clone with a few counts. V and J are TRBV28 and TRBJ1-4; TRBD1 matches 11 bases. The junction had 9 bases not matched to a gene; V was cut back by 11 bases and J by 4 bases. CDR1 and CDR2 (germline): MDHEN, SYDVKM. The CDR3 runs to 15 residues. The CDR3: CAARDRGTGNEKLFF. The CDR3, as DNA: TGTGCCGCCCGGGACAGGGGGACGGGTAATGAAAAACTGTTTTTT.

V and J are TRBV9 and TRBJ1-1; 8 nucleotides agree with TRBD1. Trimming took 6 bases from V and 4 from J; bases not matched to a gene: 5. The CDR3 sequence is 13 residues long. Germline loops: CDR1 SGDLS, CDR2 YYNGEE. CDR3 coding DNA: TGTGCCAGCACCAACAGGGGGAGCACTGAAGCTTTCTTT. This sequence encodes CASTNRGSTEAFF. Looking up the rest from reference TRBV9 and TRBJ1-1 gives the full variable domain: DSGVTQTPKHLITATGQRVTLRCSPRSGDLSVYWYQQSLDQGLQFLIQYYNGEERAKGNILERFSAQQFPDLHSELNLSSLELGDSALYFCASTNRGSTEAFFGQGTRLTVV.

The rearrangement joins TRBV5-4 to TRBJ2-2; 7 bases match TRBD1. The V and J ends lost 3 bases and 0 bases, in that order; junction bases with no gene match: 5. The V gene's germline CDR1 is SGHNT and CDR2 YYREEE (reference sequence). The CDR3 is made up of 16 amino acids. Here the CDR3 DNA reads TGTGCCAGCAGCTCTCAGGGGGAACCGAACACCGGGGAGCTGTTTTTT. Translation gives CASSSQGEPNTGELFF.

The CDR3 is CASSELGRQVDEQYF. CDR3 in DNA: TGCGCCAGCAGTGAGCTTGGGAGACAGGTCGACGAGCAGTACTTC. The rearrangement uses TRBV10-1 and TRBJ2-7; D is perhaps TRBD1 (6 bases). CDR1 is WNHNN, CDR2 SYGVQD, per germline (reference sequence). There are 15 residues in the CDR3. V lost 2 bases, J lost 5 bases, and 16 bases lay in between.

The chain recombines TRBV18 with TRBJ1-4, with a weak D call TRBD1 (6 bases). This CDR3 contains 16 residues. Trimming took 5 bases from V and 1 from J, leaving 14 bases between them. Germline lookup yields CDR1 KGHSH and CDR2 LQKENI. The CDR3 here is CASSSNRVRTNEKLFF. The DNA of the CDR3 is TGTGCCAGCTCATCCAACAGGGTCCGAACTAATGAAAAACTGTTTTTT.

This clone was recorded once. The V gene is TRBV7-9, the J gene TRBJ2-5; 9 positions agree with TRBD1. The CDR3 spans 17 residues. CDR1 SEHNR and CDR2 FQNEAQ come from the germline V gene (reference sequence). J lost 5 bases, V lost 1 base, and 11 bases had no gene match. The CDR3: CASSLGTGTGYRETQYF. CDR3 DNA: TGTGCCAGCAGCTTAGGAACCGGGACAGGGTATCGGGAGACCCAGTACTTC.

The genes are TRBV14 and TRBJ2-7; no clear D. V lost 1 base, J lost 1 base, and 5 bases lay in between. CDR3 length: 13 amino acids. Germline loops: CDR1 SGHDN, CDR2 FVKESK. This chain's CDR3 is CASSQARSYEQYF. CDR3 DNA: TGTGCCAGCAGCCAAGCTCGTTCCTACGAGCAGTACTTC.

This sequence joins TRBV27 and TRBJ1-4, with a tentative D call TRBD1 (6 bases). Trimming left V 4 bases short and J 4 bases short, with 13 bases between. Germline V gene data show CDR1 as MNHEY and CDR2 as SMNVEV (reference sequence). There are 15 residues in the CDR3. CDR3 protein: CASSSSTGYNEKLFF. The DNA of the CDR3 is TGTGCCAGCAGTTCGTCGACAGGATATAATGAAAAACTGTTTTTT.

The chain uses TRBV6-5 and TRBJ1-5; 7 bases agree with TRBD1. The junction had 5 bases not matched to a gene; V was cut back by 6 bases and J by 0 bases. The CDR3 is 15 amino acids. CDR1 and CDR2 from the germline V gene are MNHEY and SVGAGI. The CDR3 loop reads CASSRTGDSNQPQHF. Here the CDR3 DNA reads TGTGCCAGCAGCCGGACAGGCGATAGCAATCAGCCCCAGCATTTT.

This clone was found once. V is TRBV4-1 and J is TRBJ1-3; 9 positions agree with TRBD1. V lost 3 bases to trimming and J lost 4 bases; unmatched junction nucleotides: 7. Per germline, CDR1 MGHRA and CDR2 YSYEKL. This CDR3 has 16 amino acids. CDR3 sequence reads: CASSQTTGQGGNTIYF. The CDR3 DNA is TGCGCCAGCAGCCAGACCACGGGACAGGGCGGAAACACCATATATTTT.

The J gene is TRBJ2-7, the V gene TRBV5-1; maybe TRBD2 (6 bases). Trimming took 0 bases from V and 3 from J, leaving 7 bases between them. There are 13 residues in the CDR3. Per the germline V gene, CDR1 is SGHRS and CDR2 is YFSETQ. DNA of the CDR3: TGCGCCAGCAGCTTGGATAGCGGCTACGAGCAGTACTTC. Translation gives CASSLDSGYEQYF.

There are a few counts of this clone. V gene TRBV5-4 combines with J gene TRBJ1-2; D is perhaps TRBD1 (5 bases). The CDR3 is 14 residues long. The germline V gene has CDR1 SGHNT and CDR2 YYREEE (reference sequence). V was shortened by 2 bases and J by 5 bases, with 13 bases between the two germline ends. The CDR3 region has the DNA TGTGCCAGCAGCTTCAGGGCCGAAATTTATGGCTACACCTTC. Residues: CASSFRAEIYGYTF.

This clone was seen just once. J is TRBJ2-7 and V is TRBV10-3, with D perhaps matching TRBD1 (5 bases). CDR1 is ENHRY, CDR2 SYGVKD, per germline. Trimming removed 0 bases at V and 5 bases at J, with 14 bases between. This CDR3 comprises 15 residues. The CDR3 here is CAISESSRVGDEQYF. CDR3 sequence (DNA): TGTGCCATCAGTGAGTCCAGCAGGGTTGGCGACGAGCAGTACTTC.

This clone has just a few counts. The chain recombines TRBV13 with TRBJ2-2, with 11 bases lining up with TRBD2. The germline V gene has CDR1 PRHDT and CDR2 FYEKMQ (reference sequence). The CDR3 consists of 19 residues. After removal of 5 bases from V and 3 bases from J, the junction contained 14 bases not matched to a gene. The CDR3: CASSRTSGWSPWDTGELFF. CDR3 coding DNA: TGTGCCAGCAGCAGGACTAGCGGGTGGAGCCCCTGGGACACCGGGGAGCTGTTTTTT.

This clone was counted a few times. The CDR3 reads CASSLTGELGYTF. CDR3 bases: TGTGCCAGCAGCTTAACGGGAGAGTTAGGCTACACCTTC. The V call is TRBV7-8, the J call TRBJ1-2; D ambiguous. Germline V lookup: CDR1 SGHVS, CDR2 FQNEAQ. Trimming took off 2 bases at V and 8 bases at J, with 12 bases between the two ends. This CDR3 spans 13 amino acids.